The 22 T cell receptor beta chains given below trace back to one sample, sequenced in a study of T cells of healthy individuals. TCRdb ran MiXCR on the 5' RACE reads and lists one entry per CDR3 protein. The sample records about 41,000 distinct CDR3 sequences, 4.5% being singletons. Source of these receptors: a human donor in good health.

V gene TRBV21-1 combines with J gene TRBJ2-1; the DNA was not used to check the table's D call, TRBD2. TRBV21-1 is designated a pseudogene. CDR3 size: 16 residues. CDR3 loop: CASSTKGPPVYNEQFF. CDR3 nucleotides: TGTGCCAGCAGCACCAAGGGTCCTCCTGTCTACAATGAGCAGTTCTTC.

The rearrangement joins TRBV6-1 to TRBJ2-1; 11 nucleotides line up with TRBD2. Germline CDR1 and CDR2: MNHNS and SASEGT. V lost 7 bases to trimming and J lost 8 bases; unmatched junction nucleotides: 13. The CDR3 length is 16 residues. The DNA for the CDR3 is TGTGCCAGCACCTCCCTATCGGGACTAGCGGCCTATGAGCAGTTCTTC. Translation: CASTSLSGLAAYEQFF.

This clonotype was observed many times. The V gene is TRBV15, the J gene TRBJ1-3, with no clear D. Trimming shortened V by 0 bases and J by 0 bases, and 15 bases separated the two germline ends. This CDR3 contains 18 residues. Germline CDR1 is LNHNV and CDR2 is YYDKDF (reference sequence). CDR3 residues: CATSREDGRAYSGNTIYF. CDR3 nucleotides: TGTGCCACCAGCAGAGAAGATGGGCGAGCTTACTCTGGAAACACCATATATTTT.

This clonotype has ten or more counts. The chain couples TRBV27 to TRBJ1-5; D gene ambiguous. V was cut by 2 bases and J by 1 base, with 15 bases left in between. Looked up from germline, CDR1 is MNHEY and CDR2 is SMNVEV (reference sequence). The CDR3 length is 17 residues. The CDR3: CASSLEGGRLSNQPQHF. Here the CDR3 DNA reads TGTGCCAGCAGTTTAGAGGGAGGGAGATTGAGCAATCAGCCCCAGCATTTT.

This clonotype showed up many times. The gene calls are TRBV11-2 and TRBJ2-5; no clear D gene. The CDR3 extends over 10 amino acids. Germline CDR1 reads SGHAT; CDR2 reads FQNNGV. V lost 8 bases and J 5 bases, leaving 6 bases between the germline ends. CDR3 in amino acids: CASRRETQYF. The CDR3, as DNA: TGTGCCAGCCGTCGGGAGACCCAGTACTTC.

This clonotype appeared many times. The rearrangement links TRBV24-1 to TRBJ2-1; tentatively, D is TRBD2 (5 bases). Between the trimmed V and J ends, which lost 4 bases and 4 bases, there was a span of 22 bases. Germline CDR1 and CDR2: KGHDR and SFDVKD. The CDR3 totals 18 residues. CDR3 sequence (DNA): TGTGCCACCAGTGACCTGACTACCTCCCCTAGAACTTACAATGAGCAGTTCTTC. Amino acids: CATSDLTTSPRTYNEQFF.

The chain employs TRBV12-3 or TRBV12-4 and TRBJ2-7, with 11 bases aligning to TRBD1. Germline trimming cut 1 base from V and 6 bases from J; bases unmatched to any gene: 5. The CDR3 has 15 residues. The CDR3 bases are TGTGCCAGCAGTTTAGTTGGGACAGGGGGTGGCGAGCAGTACTTC. Translating it yields CASSLVGTGGGEQYF.

This clonotype came up many times. DNA of the CDR3: TGTGCCACCGGGACTAGCGTAACAGATACGCAGTATTTT. Protein: CATGTSVTDTQYF. The J gene is TRBJ2-3, the V gene TRBV24-1; 10 bases agree with TRBD2. Germline loops: CDR1 KGHDR, CDR2 SFDVKD. The CDR3 contains 13 residues. The J segment lost 3 bases and the V segment lost 9 bases, leaving 2 bases of the junction unmatched.

There are many counts of this clonotype. The rearrangement joins TRBV6-1 to TRBJ1-1, with a possible D match to TRBD1 (6 bases). Germline loops: CDR1 MNHNS, CDR2 SASEGT. This CDR3 region has 15 residues. V was trimmed by 3 bases and J by 5 bases, leaving 16 bases between them. Here the CDR3 reads CASSDLPGGGTEAFF. CDR3 sequence (DNA): TGTGCCAGCAGTGACCTTCCTGGAGGGGGAACTGAAGCTTTCTTT.

This clonotype was counted between two and nine times. This chain uses TRBV7-9 with TRBJ1-4, with D unresolved. The CDR3 runs to 14 residues. The germline V gene encodes CDR1 SEHNR and CDR2 FQNEAQ (reference sequence). Deletions cut 5 bases from V and 2 bases from J, with 9 bases between. The CDR3 protein is CASSPGRTNEKLFF. The CDR3 region has the DNA TGTGCCAGCAGCCCCGGACGGACTAATGAAAAACTGTTTTTT.

This clonotype was counted ten times or more. The chain carries TRBV5-1 and TRBJ2-1, with D possibly matching TRBD2 (5 bases). The CDR3 has 14 residues. Per the germline V gene, CDR1 is SGHRS and CDR2 is YFSETQ. The V end was cut by 4 bases, the J end by 12 bases, with 20 bases between. CDR3 DNA: TGCGCCAGCAGCCAGGACCCGGGATATCAGTGGCAGTTCTTC. The encoded protein is CASSQDPGYQWQFF.

Ten or more counts support this clonotype. This sequence joins TRBV18 and TRBJ2-3, with 10 bases matching TRBD2. Germline V gene data show CDR1 as KGHSH and CDR2 as LQKENI. V shed 6 bases, J shed 6 bases, and the junction held 12 bases outside the gene matches. This CDR3 region has 16 residues. CDR3 DNA: TGTGCCAGCTCCCGTCGGACTAGCGGCCGGAGGGATACGCAGTATTTT. Translating gives CASSRRTSGRRDTQYF.

At least ten counts were recorded for this clonotype. The V call is TRBV27, the J call TRBJ2-1, with D perhaps TRBD2 (5 bases). The CDR3 consists of 14 residues. Trimming shortened V by 6 bases and J by 9 bases, and 18 bases separated the two germline ends. From germline, CDR1 is MNHEY and CDR2 SMNVEV (reference sequence). CDR3 sequence reads: CASSSLEGRSEQFF. In DNA form, the CDR3 reads TGTGCCAGCAGCTCCCTAGAGGGCAGGTCTGAGCAGTTCTTC.

This clonotype occurred a few times. The chain uses TRBV2 and TRBJ2-5, with D possibly being TRBD2 (6 bases). The germline V gene encodes CDR1 SNHLY and CDR2 FYNNEI. The germline V and J ends were trimmed by 2 bases and 5 bases, with 12 bases remaining between them. The CDR3 covers 14 residues. In DNA, the CDR3 is TGTGCCAGCAGTGAATTGGGGGGTGAGGAGACCCAGTACTTC. As protein: CASSELGGEETQYF.

This clonotype was seen many times. The chain carries TRBV29-1 and TRBJ1-3, with TRBD1 matching over 7 bases. This CDR3 has 14 amino acids. The V segment lost 6 bases and the J segment 0 bases; nucleotides outside the gene matches: 5. CDR1 SQVTM and CDR2 ANQGSEA come from the germline V gene. CDR3: CSVRTGDSGNTIYF. CDR3 bases: TGCAGCGTACGGACAGGAGACTCTGGAAACACCATATATTTT.

This clonotype was picked up many times. This chain links TRBV6-2 or TRBV6-3 with TRBJ2-1; D is possibly TRBD2 (6 bases). The germline CDR1 and CDR2 sequences are MNHEY and SVGEGT. There are 16 residues in the CDR3. The V and J ends lost 8 bases and 4 bases respectively, with 21 bases between them. CDR3 region: CASRNPWIAVYNEQFF. CDR3 DNA sequence: TGTGCCAGCCGCAACCCCTGGATAGCGGTTTACAATGAGCAGTTCTTC.

This clonotype was observed at least ten times. The chain carries TRBV5-6 and TRBJ2-7; 7 bases line up with TRBD2. The germline CDR1 and CDR2 sequences are SGHDT and YYEEEE. J gave up 7 bases and V 0 bases, and 7 bases lay outside the gene matches. CDR3 length equals 14 residues. The chain's CDR3 is CASSLEGGRGEQYF. The CDR3 DNA reads as TGTGCCAGCAGCTTGGAGGGCGGGAGAGGAGAGCAGTACTTC.

This clonotype was found many times. V is TRBV27 and J is TRBJ1-1, with 10 bases fitting TRBD1. The CDR3 totals 16 residues. Looked up from germline, CDR1 is MNHEY and CDR2 is SMNVEV (reference sequence). V trimming: 4 bases; J trimming: 10 bases; junction bases outside the gene matches: 15. The CDR3 reads CASSSGGDRGSRGAFF. The DNA for the CDR3 is TGTGCCAGCAGTTCAGGCGGGGACAGGGGTTCGAGGGGAGCTTTCTTT.

This clonotype was counted only a few times. The V gene is TRBV30, the J gene TRBJ2-3; the D is unclear. The V and J ends lost 0 bases and 0 bases respectively, with 10 bases between them. CDR3 length: 15 amino acids. The V gene's germline CDR1 is GTSNPN and CDR2 SVGIG (reference sequence). The CDR3 loop reads CAWSVPDDSTDTQYF. The CDR3 DNA follows: TGTGCCTGGAGTGTACCCGACGACAGCACAGATACGCAGTATTTT.

This clonotype was recorded at least ten times. This chain joins TRBV29-1 and TRBJ2-7; possible D gene TRBD1, 7 bases. V was clipped by 7 bases and J by 3 bases, with 16 bases between them. Germline V gene sequence: CDR1 SQVTM, CDR2 ANQGSEA. CDR3 length: 13 residues. The CDR3 region is CSAGGHLDYEQYF. The CDR3 DNA reads TGCAGCGCAGGGGGGCATTTGGACTACGAGCAGTACTTC.

This clonotype came up many times. The gene calls are TRBV5-1 and TRBJ2-3; D is undetermined. Germline CDR1 and CDR2: SGHRS and YFSETQ. This CDR3 is built from 15 residues. V lost 2 bases to trimming and J lost 0 bases, with 10 bases between them. The CDR3, as DNA: TGCGCCAGCAGCTTAGGTGATCCTAGCACAGATACGCAGTATTTT. It specifies CASSLGDPSTDTQYF. The whole variable domain, filled in from reference TRBV5-1 and TRBJ2-3, reads KAGVTQTPRYLIKTRGQQVTLSCSPISGHRSVSWYQQTPGQGLQFLFEYFSETQRNKGNFPGRFSGRQFSNSRSEMNVSTLELGDSALYLCASSLGDPSTDTQYFGPGTRLTVL.

Ten or more counts support this clonotype. The V call is TRBV6-5, the J call TRBJ2-7, with D maybe TRBD1 (6 bases). Germline V gene lookup returns CDR1 MNHEY and CDR2 SVGAGI. V gave up 8 bases and J gave up 5 bases, with 16 bases separating them. The CDR3 loop spans 13 amino acids. The CDR3 DNA is TGTGCCAGCCGACGTACAGGGCACGACGAGCAGTACTTC. Its translation is CASRRTGHDEQYF.